Following are 13 T cell receptor beta chains from one sample sequenced in a study of blood T cell repertoires in COVID-19. The assay was immunoSEQ multiplex PCR, and TCRdb's table has in-frame clones only and misses some. The data show 70,000 to 95,000 clones, about 85% seen once. Sequencing was done on a sample of peripheral blood. These receptors were taken from a woman in her 70s with active or convalescent COVID-19.

The rearrangement links TRBV3-1 (or the pseudogene TRBV3-2) to TRBJ1-5; unclear D gene. The CDR3 is 13 residues long. V was clipped by 6 bases and J by 2 bases, with 8 bases between them. Germline V gives CDR1 LGHDT, CDR2 YNNKEL (reference sequence). Here the CDR3 reads CASSSQGNQPQHF. The CDR3 DNA follows: TGTGCCAGCAGTTCGCAGGGCAATCAGCCCCAGCATTTT.

CDR3 DNA sequence: TGCGCCAGCAGCTTGGGAAGAGGACAGTCTTCTGAAGCTTTCTTT. This encodes CASSLGRGQSSEAFF. This chain uses TRBV5-1 with TRBJ1-1; a possible D gene is TRBD1 (6 bases). Trimming shortened V by 0 bases and J by 6 bases, and 15 bases separated the two germline ends. Germline loops: CDR1 SGHRS, CDR2 YFSETQ. The CDR3 loop spans 15 amino acids.

This clone was counted a few times. The V and J genes are TRBV4-2 and TRBJ1-1, with 7 nucleotides matching TRBD1. This CDR3 spans 17 amino acids. In germline, CDR1 is LGHNA, CDR2 YNFKEQ. Losses at the gene ends were 3 bases for V and 0 bases for J; bases not matched to a gene: 10. The CDR3: CASSHGTDVLMNTEAFF. CDR3 sequence (DNA): TGTGCCAGCAGCCACGGGACAGACGTCCTCATGAACACTGAAGCTTTCTTT.

This sequence joins TRBV6-5 and TRBJ2-1, with TRBD2 matching over 12 bases. Germline V gene lookup returns CDR1 MNHEY and CDR2 SVGAGI. Unmatched junction bases numbered 5, after V lost 2 bases and J lost 6 bases. The CDR3 length is 16 residues. Here the CDR3 DNA reads TGTGCCAGCAGTTACGCTCTAGCGGGGGGGCGCAATGAGCAGTTCTTC. This translates into CASSYALAGGRNEQFF.

The chain has TRBV10-3 and TRBJ1-2; 7 nucleotides match TRBD1. The CDR3 extends over 15 amino acids. The germline V gene has CDR1 ENHRY and CDR2 SYGVKD. V was pared by 3 bases and J by 4 bases, with 8 bases of the junction left unmatched. The CDR3 DNA is TGTGCCATCAGTGACTGGCAGGGGGTGATCTATGGCTACACCTTC. It translates to CAISDWQGVIYGYTF.

The chain couples TRBV28 to TRBJ1-1; D uncertain. The CDR3 spans 15 residues. Trimming pared 5 bases from V and 4 bases from J, leaving 17 bases between. The germline gives CDR1 MDHEN, CDR2 SYDVKM. CDR3 nucleotides: TGTGCCAGCAGTACCCGCAGAGGCCTGGCCACTGAAGCTTTCTTT. This sequence encodes CASSTRRGLATEAFF.

The chain employs TRBV7-2 and TRBJ2-7; 8 nucleotides line up with TRBD1. The CDR3 is 13 residues long. The junction had 2 bases not matched to a gene; V was cut back by 4 bases and J by 3 bases. Germline-derived CDR1 and CDR2 are SGHTA and FQGNSA. CDR3: CASSSTGGYEQYF. The CDR3 DNA follows: TGTGCCAGCAGCTCCACAGGGGGCTACGAGCAGTACTTC.

The CDR3 loop reads CASSLLGQGAKNIQYF. CDR3 sequence (DNA): TGTGCCAGCAGCTTATTGGGACAGGGGGCCAAAAACATTCAGTACTTC. The V and J genes are TRBV7-9 and TRBJ2-4; 10 nucleotides match TRBD1. The CDR3 has 16 amino acids. The trim removed 2 bases at V and 1 base at J, leaving 2 bases unmatched. Per the germline V gene, CDR1 is SEHNR and CDR2 is FQNEAQ (reference sequence). Using reference TRBV7-9 and TRBJ2-4 for the parts outside the CDR3, the full variable domain is DTGVSQNPRHKITKRGQNVTFRCDPISEHNRLYWYRQTLGQGPEFLTYFQNEAQLEKSRLLSDRFSAERPKGSFSTLEIQRTEQGDSAMYLCASSLLGQGAKNIQYFGAGTRLSVL.

There are a few counts of this clone. In DNA form, the CDR3 reads TGTGCCAGCAGCCTCCGGGGGGGCCTCTATGGCTACACCTTC. Its protein is CASSLRGGLYGYTF. The V call is TRBV11-2, the J call TRBJ1-2; a weak D match, TRBD1 (6 bases). The germline V and J ends were trimmed by 5 bases and 4 bases, with 14 bases remaining between them. CDR1 is SGHAT, CDR2 FQNNGV, per germline. This CDR3 is built from 14 residues. Drawing the rest from reference TRBV11-2 and TRBJ1-2, the complete variable domain is EAGVAQSPRYKIIEKRQSVAFWCNPISGHATLYWYQQILGQGPKLLIQFQNNGVVDDSQLPKDRFSAERLKGVDSTLKIQPAKLEDSAVYLCASSLRGGLYGYTFGSGTRLTVV.

This chain links TRBV7-2 with TRBJ2-5; 12 nucleotides agree with TRBD2. This CDR3 has 17 residues. The J segment lost 2 bases and the V segment lost 5 bases, leaving 9 bases of the junction unmatched. CDR1 is SGHTA, CDR2 FQGNSA, per germline. The CDR3 spells CASSPGLAGMVQETQYF. CDR3 DNA sequence: TGTGCCAGCAGCCCCGGACTAGCGGGGATGGTACAAGAGACCCAGTACTTC.

The rearrangement uses TRBV10-2 and TRBJ2-2; perhaps TRBD2 as D (6 bases). CDR3 length: 14 residues. In germline, CDR1 is WSHSY, CDR2 SAAADI. Trimming took off 1 base at V and 6 bases at J, with 9 bases between the two ends. This CDR3 reads CASSEFRRAGELFF. CDR3 coding DNA: TGCGCCAGCAGTGAGTTCAGGAGGGCCGGGGAGCTGTTTTTT.

The rearrangement uses TRBV5-4 and TRBJ2-3; 7 bases map to TRBD2. Trimming cost V 0 bases and J 0 bases; bases outside gene matches: 7. Germline V CDR1 and CDR2: SGHNT, YYREEE (reference sequence). This CDR3 contains 17 residues. CDR3: CASSLGGSSGSTDTQYF. CDR3 nucleotide sequence: TGTGCCAGCAGCTTGGGGGGCTCTAGCGGTAGCACAGATACGCAGTATTTT.

The rearrangement links TRBV5-1 to TRBJ2-3; 8 nucleotides line up with TRBD1. Germline CDR1 and CDR2: SGHRS and YFSETQ. The length of the CDR3 is 14 residues. The V segment lost 4 bases and the J segment 4 bases; nucleotides outside the gene matches: 5. The CDR3 loop reads CASSEGQGSDTQYF. CDR3 in DNA: TGCGCCAGCAGCGAAGGACAGGGCTCAGATACGCAGTATTTT.